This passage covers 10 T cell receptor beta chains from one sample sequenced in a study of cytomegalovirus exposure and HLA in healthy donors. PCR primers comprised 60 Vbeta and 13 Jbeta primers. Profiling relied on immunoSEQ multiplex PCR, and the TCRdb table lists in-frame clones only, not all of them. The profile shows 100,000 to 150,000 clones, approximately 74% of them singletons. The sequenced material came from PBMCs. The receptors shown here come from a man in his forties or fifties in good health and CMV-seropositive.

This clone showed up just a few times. In DNA form, the CDR3 reads TGCGCCAGCAGCTTGGTGTCAGGGGGCGCGTACAATGAGCAGTTCTTC. It is translated as CASSLVSGGAYNEQFF. The chain couples TRBV5-1 to TRBJ2-1; TRBD1 aligns across 8 bases. Germline lookup yields CDR1 SGHRS and CDR2 YFSETQ. V gave up 0 bases and J gave up 4 bases; unmatched junction bases: 6. The length of the CDR3 is 16 residues.

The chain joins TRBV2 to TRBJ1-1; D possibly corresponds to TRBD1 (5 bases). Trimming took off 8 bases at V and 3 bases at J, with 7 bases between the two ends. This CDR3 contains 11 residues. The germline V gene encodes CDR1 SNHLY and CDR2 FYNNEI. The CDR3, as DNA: TGTGCCAGCGGACACGACACTGAAGCTTTCTTT. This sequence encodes CASGHDTEAFF.

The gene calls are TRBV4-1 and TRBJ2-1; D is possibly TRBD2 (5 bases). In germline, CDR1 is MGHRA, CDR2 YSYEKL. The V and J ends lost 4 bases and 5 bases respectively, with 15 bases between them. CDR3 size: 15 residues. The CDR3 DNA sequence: TGCGCCAGCAGCCCCCTACAGCGGCCGGACAATGAGCAGTTCTTC. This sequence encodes CASSPLQRPDNEQFF.

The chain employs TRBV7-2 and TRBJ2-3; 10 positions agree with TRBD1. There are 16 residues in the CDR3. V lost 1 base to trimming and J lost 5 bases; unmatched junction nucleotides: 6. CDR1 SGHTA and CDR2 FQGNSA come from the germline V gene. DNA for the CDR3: TGTGCCAGCAGCTTAGGTGGGACAGGGGCAAAAGATACGCAGTATTTT. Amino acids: CASSLGGTGAKDTQYF. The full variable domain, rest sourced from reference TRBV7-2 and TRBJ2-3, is GAGVSQSPSNKVTEKGKDVELRCDPISGHTALYWYRQSLGQGLEFLIYFQGNSAPDKSGLPSDRFSAERTGGSVSTLTIQRTQQEDSAVYLCASSLGGTGAKDTQYFGPGTRLTVL.

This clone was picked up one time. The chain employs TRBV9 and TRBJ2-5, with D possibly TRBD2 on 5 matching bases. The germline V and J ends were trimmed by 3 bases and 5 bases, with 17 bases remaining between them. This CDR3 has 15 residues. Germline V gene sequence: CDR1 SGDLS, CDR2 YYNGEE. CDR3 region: CASSASWPGGETQYF. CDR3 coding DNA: TGTGCCAGCAGCGCCAGCTGGCCGGGCGGGGAGACCCAGTACTTC.

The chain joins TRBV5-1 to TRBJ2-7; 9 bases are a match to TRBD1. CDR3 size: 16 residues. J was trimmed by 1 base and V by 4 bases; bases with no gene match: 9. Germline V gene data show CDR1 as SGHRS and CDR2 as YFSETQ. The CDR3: CASSLPRQGDSYEQYF. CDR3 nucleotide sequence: TGCGCCAGCAGCCTCCCACGACAGGGGGATTCCTACGAGCAGTACTTC.

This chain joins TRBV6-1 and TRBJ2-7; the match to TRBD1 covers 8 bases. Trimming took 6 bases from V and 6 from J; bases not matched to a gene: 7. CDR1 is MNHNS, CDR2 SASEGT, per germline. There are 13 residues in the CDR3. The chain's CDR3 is CASRTGDLVEQYF. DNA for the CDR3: TGTGCCAGCAGGACAGGGGACTTGGTCGAGCAGTACTTC.

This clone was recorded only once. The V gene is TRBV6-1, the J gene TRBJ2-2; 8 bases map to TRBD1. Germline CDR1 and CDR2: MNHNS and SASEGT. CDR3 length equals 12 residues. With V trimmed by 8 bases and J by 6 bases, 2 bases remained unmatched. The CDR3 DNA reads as TGTGCCAGCGCAGGGGGCCCCGGGGAGCTGTTTTTT. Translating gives CASAGGPGELFF.

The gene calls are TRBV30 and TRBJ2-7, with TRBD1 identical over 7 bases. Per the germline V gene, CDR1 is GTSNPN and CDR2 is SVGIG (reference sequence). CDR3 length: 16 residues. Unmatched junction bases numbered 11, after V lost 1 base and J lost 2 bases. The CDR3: CAWSAPGQVVTYEQYF. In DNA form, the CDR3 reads TGTGCCTGGAGTGCCCCCGGACAGGTGGTAACCTACGAGCAGTACTTC. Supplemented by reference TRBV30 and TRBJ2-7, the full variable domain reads SQTIHQWPATLVQPVGSPLSLECTVEGTSNPNLYWYRQAAGRGLQLLFYSVGIGQISSEVPQNLSASRPQDRQFILSSKKLLLSDSGFYLCAWSAPGQVVTYEQYFGPGTRLTVT.

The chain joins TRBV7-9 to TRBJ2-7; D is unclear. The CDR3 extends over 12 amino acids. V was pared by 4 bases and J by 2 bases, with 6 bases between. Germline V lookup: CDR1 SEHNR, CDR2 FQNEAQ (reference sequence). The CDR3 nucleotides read TGTGCCAGCAGCTCCCAAACCTACGAGCAGTACTTC. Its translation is CASSSQTYEQYF.